This record covers a single T cell receptor (beta chain). Trimming removed 3 bases from V and 4 bases from J, with 20 bases in between. The CDR3 sequence is 17 residues long. Per the germline V gene, CDR1 is SGDLS and CDR2 is YYNGEE. The sample originates from a study of blood T cell repertoires in COVID-19. For the study at large: T cells, B-cell-depleted T cells, or PBMCs supplied cDNA or gDNA.

Authors' processing steps: Cell counts per sample came from amplifying reference gene primers. TCRdb's copy holds only in-frame clones and misses some; the assay was immunoSEQ multiplex PCR. The DNA gave D and trimming, while V, J and clone size come from that table. The sample shows some 130,000 clones, roughly 90% of them seen only once. V gene TRBV9 combines with J gene TRBJ2-1; weak D call: TRBD2 (6 bases). The source is a man between 70 and 80 years old with active COVID-19. The sequencing sample was made of peripheral blood. The CDR3 is CASSGGGASSSYNEQFF. As DNA, the CDR3 is TGTGCCAGCAGCGGAGGAGGGGCCTCGAGTTCATACAATGAGCAGTTCTTC.